The clone carrying this T cell receptor (beta chain) was recorded at least ten times. The antigen remains undetermined. Sequencing used immunoSEQ multiplex PCR; TCRdb keeps in-frame clones, though not all of them. The sample shows some 10,000 clones, none of them appearing just once. This entry comes from a study of T cells after posttransplantation cyclophosphamide. Study outcomes and limitations: TRB overlap between skin or GI tissue T cells and blood was limited.

Busulfan-fludarabine conditioning, marrow transplant, and cyclophosphamide on days +3 and +4 were administered. V lost 3 bases to trimming and J lost 9 bases; unmatched junction nucleotides: 8. Germline CDR1 and CDR2: SGHTA and FQGTGA. The CDR3 length is 14 residues. The sequenced sample was PBMCs, obtained after allogeneic stem cell transplant with posttransplant cyclophosphamide. The TCR sequence derives from a female patient aged 40-49 years who received an allogeneic stem cell transplant from a related donor, was CMV-positive, and had no GVHD. The T cells may come from the graft donor. The V and J genes are TRBV7-3 and TRBJ2-1, with TRBD2 matching over 7 bases. The CDR3: CASSFAGVSGEQFF. CDR3 DNA: TGTGCCAGCAGCTTCGCGGGGGTAAGCGGTGAGCAGTTCTTC.